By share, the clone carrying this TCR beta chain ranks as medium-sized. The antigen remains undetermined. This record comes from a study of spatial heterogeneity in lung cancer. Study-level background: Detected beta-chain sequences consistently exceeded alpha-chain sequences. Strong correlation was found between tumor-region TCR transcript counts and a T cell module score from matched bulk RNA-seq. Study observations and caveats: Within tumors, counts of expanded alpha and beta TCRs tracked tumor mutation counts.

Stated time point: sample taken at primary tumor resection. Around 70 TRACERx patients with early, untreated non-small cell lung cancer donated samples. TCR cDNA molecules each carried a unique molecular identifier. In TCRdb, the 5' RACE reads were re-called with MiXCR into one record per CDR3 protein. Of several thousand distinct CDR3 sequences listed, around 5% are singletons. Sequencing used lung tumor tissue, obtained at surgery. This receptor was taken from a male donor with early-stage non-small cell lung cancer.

CDR3 amino acids: CASMLGNYGYTF. In DNA, the CDR3 is TGTGCCAGTATGTTGGGTAACTATGGCTACACCTTC. This chain connects TRBV19 to TRBJ1-2; D gene unclear. Germline CDR1 LNHDA, CDR2 SQIVND (reference sequence). CDR3 length equals 12 residues. V was shortened by 7 bases and J by 1 base, with 7 bases between the two germline ends. The whole variable domain, remainder taken from reference TRBV19 and TRBJ1-2, is DGGITQSPKYLFRKEGQNVTLSCEQNLNHDAMYWYRQDPGQGLRLIYYSQIVNDFQKGDIAEGYSVSREKKESFPLTVTSAQKNPTAFYLCASMLGNYGYTFGSGTRLTVV.